This T cell receptor beta chain was identified in a study of T-cell memory formation after mild COVID-19. TCRdb re-derived calls from the 5' RACE reads in MiXCR, one entry per CDR3 protein. The table shows about 290,000 distinct CDR3 sequences, with 15% occurring only once. This receptor was taken from a man between 18 and 35 years old who had mild COVID-19 (a few samples of this study predate the infection). Cell type and time point are not known. The sample consisted of PBMCs or a T cell subset sorted from them (not recorded which).

The CDR3 sequence: CASSFLESFYNEQFF. For the CDR3, the DNA is TGTGCCAGCAGCTTTCTAGAGAGCTTCTACAATGAGCAGTTCTTC. V is TRBV7-2 and J is TRBJ2-1; unclear D gene. Trimming removed 3 bases at V and 3 bases at J, with 12 bases between. The germline V gene has CDR1 SGHTA and CDR2 FQGNSA. The CDR3 loop spans 15 amino acids.